The T cell receptor beta chain described here comes from a study of technical replicates of blood from a handful of donors. This table comes from immunoSEQ multiplex PCR, and its TCRdb copy is limited to in-frame clones, with some not included. The table records 91,000 or so clones, around 96% of them present only once. Sequencing used T cells isolated from PBMCs. The sequence was collected from a human donor in good health.

CDR3 sequence (DNA): TGTGCCAGCTCACCGCGACTAGCGGGAGGGTCGTTCACCGGGGAGCTGTTTTTT. Its translation: CASSPRLAGGSFTGELFF. This chain uses TRBV18 with TRBJ2-2, with 14 bases fitting TRBD2. This CDR3 comprises 18 residues. V lost 3 bases and J lost 4; bases outside the gene matches: 7. Looked up from germline, CDR1 is KGHSH and CDR2 is LQKENI.